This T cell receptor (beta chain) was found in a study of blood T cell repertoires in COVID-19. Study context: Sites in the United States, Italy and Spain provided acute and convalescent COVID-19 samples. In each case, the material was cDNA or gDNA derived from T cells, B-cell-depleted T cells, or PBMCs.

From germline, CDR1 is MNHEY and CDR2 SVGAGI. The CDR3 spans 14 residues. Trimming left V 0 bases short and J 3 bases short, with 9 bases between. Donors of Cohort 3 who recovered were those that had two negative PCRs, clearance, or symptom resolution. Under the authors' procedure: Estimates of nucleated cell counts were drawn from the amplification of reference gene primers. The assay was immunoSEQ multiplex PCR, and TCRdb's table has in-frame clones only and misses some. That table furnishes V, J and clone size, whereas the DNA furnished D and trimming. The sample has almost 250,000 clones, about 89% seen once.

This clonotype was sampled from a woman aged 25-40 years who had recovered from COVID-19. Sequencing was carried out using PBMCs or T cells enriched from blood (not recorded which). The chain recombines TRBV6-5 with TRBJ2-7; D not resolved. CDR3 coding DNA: TGTGCCAGCAGTTACTCCAACAGAAACTACGAGCAGTACTTC. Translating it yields CASSYSNRNYEQYF.